Presented here are 13 T cell receptor beta chains from one specimen sequenced in a study of shared clonotypes between healthy human individuals. Cells designated naive CD8 were CD45RO-negative and were positively selected for CCR7, with terminally differentiated effector memory CD45RA+ cells excluded. Clones were sequenced by immunoSEQ multiplex PCR, and TCRdb holds only the in-frame ones, with some missing. This table holds around 2,000,000 clones, just over 90% found once. Material for sequencing was naive CD8+ T cells from PBMCs. Source of these receptors: a man between 18 and 35 years old in good health. Some clones in this sample may be carry-over from other donors' samples.

The gene calls are TRBV9 and TRBJ2-1; 9 bases fit TRBD2. Germline V CDR1 and CDR2: SGDLS, YYNGEE. This CDR3 comprises 18 residues. Germline trimming cut 4 bases from V and 2 bases from J; bases unmatched to any gene: 13. The CDR3 bases are TGTGCCAGCAGCAGGACCCCCTCTAGCGGGGTGACCTACAATGAGCAGTTCTTC. Translating it yields CASSRTPSSGVTYNEQFF.

V and J are TRBV9 and TRBJ2-3; TRBD2 matches 7 bases. Unmatched junction bases numbered 6, after V lost 0 bases and J lost 5 bases. Germline CDR1 is SGDLS and CDR2 is YYNGEE. The CDR3 length is 15 residues. CDR3 residues: CASSVDSGAIDTQYF. The CDR3 nucleotides read TGTGCCAGCAGCGTAGACAGCGGGGCGATAGATACGCAGTATTTT.

The rearrangement uses TRBV7-9 and TRBJ2-3; 7 bases are shared with TRBD1. This CDR3 is built from 15 residues. From germline, CDR1 is SEHNR and CDR2 FQNEAQ (reference sequence). V gave up 2 bases and J gave up 5 bases; unmatched junction bases: 7. CDR3 coding DNA: TGTGCCAGCAGCTTATTCAACCGGGACAGAGATACGCAGTATTTT. This encodes CASSLFNRDRDTQYF.

The rearrangement links TRBV7-9 to TRBJ2-5, with 10 bases that match TRBD1. Germline V gene lookup returns CDR1 SEHNR and CDR2 FQNEAQ (reference sequence). With V trimmed by 5 bases and J by 4 bases, 4 bases remained unmatched. The CDR3 spans 14 residues. CDR3 protein: CASSKTGGPETQYF. DNA for the CDR3: TGTGCCAGCAGCAAGACAGGGGGCCCAGAGACCCAGTACTTC.

The chain combines TRBV28 with TRBJ2-5; TRBD2 is a possible D gene (6 bases). This CDR3 is built from 13 residues. Germline V lookup: CDR1 MDHEN, CDR2 SYDVKM. Between the trimmed V and J ends, which lost 6 bases and 1 base, there was a span of 9 bases. CDR3 nucleotides: TGTGCCAGCAGCGGAGGGAGCCAAGAGACCCAGTACTTC. Translating it yields CASSGGSQETQYF.

The CDR3 reads CASSPRGSSYEQYF. The CDR3 nucleotides are TGTGCCAGCAGCCCCAGAGGGAGCTCCTACGAGCAGTACTTC. The chain recombines TRBV13 with TRBJ2-7, with a possible D match to TRBD2 (5 bases). Trimming stripped 5 bases from V and 0 bases from J, with 11 bases between. The CDR3 runs to 14 residues. The V gene's germline CDR1 is PRHDT and CDR2 FYEKMQ (reference sequence).

The chain has TRBV10-3 and TRBJ2-1; 10 nucleotides line up with TRBD1. The CDR3 loop spans 16 amino acids. Germline lookup yields CDR1 ENHRY and CDR2 SYGVKD. The V and J ends lost 0 bases and 5 bases, in that order; junction bases with no gene match: 4. CDR3 in amino acids: CAISESGTGVNNEQFF. The CDR3 nucleotides are TGTGCCATCAGTGAGTCCGGGACAGGGGTCAACAATGAGCAGTTCTTC.

The genes are TRBV10-1 and TRBJ2-7; D is undetermined. CDR3 size: 13 residues. Trimming pared 2 bases from V and 0 bases from J, leaving 5 bases between. Germline assignment: CDR1 WNHNN and CDR2 SYGVQD (reference sequence). DNA for the CDR3: TGCGCCAGCAGTGAGGGTGTCTCCTACGAGCAGTACTTC. It is translated as CASSEGVSYEQYF.

V gene TRBV5-7 combines with J gene TRBJ1-1, with a tentative D call TRBD1 (5 bases). TRBV5-7 is filed as an ORF, its function uncertain. V lost 0 bases and J lost 0, with 21 bases in between. The CDR3 has 19 residues. The CDR3 DNA follows: TGTGCCAGCAGCTTGGCTGTCGGGGACCTCATATTCCTGAACACTGAAGCTTTCTTT. Its protein product is CASSLAVGDLIFLNTEAFF.

This clone was seen only once. V usage is TRBV27 and J usage is TRBJ1-5; possible D gene TRBD1, 6 bases. V was clipped by 4 bases and J by 4 bases, with 14 bases between them. The CDR3 runs to 15 residues. Germline V CDR1 and CDR2: MNHEY, SMNVEV (reference sequence). CDR3 nucleotide sequence: TGTGCCAGCAGTTCAGGGGCCTTCCCTAATCAGCCCCAGCATTTT. Translating gives CASSSGAFPNQPQHF.

The rearrangement uses TRBV27 and TRBJ2-7; 12 bases match TRBD2. Per the germline V gene, CDR1 is MNHEY and CDR2 is SMNVEV (reference sequence). This CDR3 contains 14 residues. V gave up 8 bases and J gave up 2 bases; unmatched junction bases: 4. The CDR3 loop is CASLRTSGTYEQYF. In nucleotides, the CDR3 is TGTGCCAGCCTACGGACTAGCGGGACCTACGAGCAGTACTTC.

The chain carries TRBV4-1 and TRBJ2-5; D possibly uses TRBD1 or TRBD2 (6 bases each). Germline V lookup: CDR1 MGHRA, CDR2 YSYEKL. CDR3 length equals 17 residues. V dropped 2 bases and J dropped 7 bases, with 23 bases sitting between them. CDR3 protein: CASSQPRRGETFGTQYF. DNA for the CDR3: TGCGCCAGCAGCCAACCCCGGAGGGGGGAGACGTTCGGGACCCAGTACTTC.

This chain uses TRBV27 with TRBJ1-2, with TRBD1 identical over 10 bases. Per germline, CDR1 MNHEY and CDR2 SMNVEV (reference sequence). V was clipped by 4 bases and J by 8 bases; unmatched bases: 7. CDR3 length: 14 residues. CDR3 amino acids: CASSSGQGVWGYTF. In DNA, the CDR3 is TGTGCCAGCAGTTCTGGACAGGGGGTGTGGGGCTACACCTTC.